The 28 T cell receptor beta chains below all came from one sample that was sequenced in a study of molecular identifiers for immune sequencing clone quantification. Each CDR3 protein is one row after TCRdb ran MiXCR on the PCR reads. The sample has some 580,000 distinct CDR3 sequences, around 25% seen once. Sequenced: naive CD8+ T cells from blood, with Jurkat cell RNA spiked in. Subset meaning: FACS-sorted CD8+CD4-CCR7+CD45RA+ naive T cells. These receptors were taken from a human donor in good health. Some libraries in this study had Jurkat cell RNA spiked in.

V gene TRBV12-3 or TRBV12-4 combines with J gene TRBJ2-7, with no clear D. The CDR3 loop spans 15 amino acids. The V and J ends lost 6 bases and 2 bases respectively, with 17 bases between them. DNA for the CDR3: TGTGCCAGCAGCTCTCGGTTTGGCGCAGCCTACGAGCAGTACTTC. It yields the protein CASSSRFGAAYEQYF.

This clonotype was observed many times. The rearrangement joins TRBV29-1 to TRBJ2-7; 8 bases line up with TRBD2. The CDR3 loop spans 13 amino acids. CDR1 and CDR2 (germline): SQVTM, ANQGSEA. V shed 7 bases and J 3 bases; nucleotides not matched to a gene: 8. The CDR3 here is CSAAAGAGYEQYF. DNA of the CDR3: TGCAGCGCCGCAGCGGGAGCAGGCTACGAGCAGTACTTC.

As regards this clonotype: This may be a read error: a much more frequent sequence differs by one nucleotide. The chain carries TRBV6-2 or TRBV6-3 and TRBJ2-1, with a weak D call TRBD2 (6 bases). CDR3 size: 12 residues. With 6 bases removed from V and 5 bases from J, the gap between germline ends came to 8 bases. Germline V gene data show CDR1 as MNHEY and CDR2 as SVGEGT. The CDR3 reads CASRTSHNEQFF. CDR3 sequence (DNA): TGTGCCAGCAGAACTAGCCACAATGAGCAGTTCTTC.

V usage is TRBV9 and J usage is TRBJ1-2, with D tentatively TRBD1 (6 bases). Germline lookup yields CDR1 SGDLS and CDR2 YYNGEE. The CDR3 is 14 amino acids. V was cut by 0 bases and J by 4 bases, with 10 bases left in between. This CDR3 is CASSVDGTTYGYTF. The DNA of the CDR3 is TGTGCCAGCAGCGTAGATGGGACAACCTATGGCTACACCTTC. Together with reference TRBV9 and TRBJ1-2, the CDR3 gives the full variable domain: DSGVTQTPKHLITATGQRVTLRCSPRSGDLSVYWYQQSLDQGLQFLIQYYNGEERAKGNILERFSAQQFPDLHSELNLSSLELGDSALYFCASSVDGTTYGYTFGSGTRLTVV.

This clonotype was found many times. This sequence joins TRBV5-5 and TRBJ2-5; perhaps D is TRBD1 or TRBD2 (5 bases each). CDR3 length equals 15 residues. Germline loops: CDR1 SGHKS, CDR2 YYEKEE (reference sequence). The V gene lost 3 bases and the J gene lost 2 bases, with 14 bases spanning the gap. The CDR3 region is CASSWDPGPQETQYF. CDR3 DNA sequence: TGTGCCAGCAGCTGGGACCCCGGGCCACAAGAGACCCAGTACTTC.

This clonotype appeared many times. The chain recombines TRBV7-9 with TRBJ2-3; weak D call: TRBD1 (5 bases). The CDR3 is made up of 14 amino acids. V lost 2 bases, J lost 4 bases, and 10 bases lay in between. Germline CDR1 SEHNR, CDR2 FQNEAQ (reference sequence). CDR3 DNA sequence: TGTGCCAGCAGCTTATTTCAGGGATCAGATACGCAGTATTTT. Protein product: CASSLFQGSDTQYF.

The CDR3 DNA reads as TGTGCCAGCAATTGCACGGAGATCCGACTTACAGGGGTTCAGTACTTC. Its translation: CASNCTEIRLTGVQYF. The chain couples TRBV27 to TRBJ2-4; 7 positions agree with TRBD1. CDR1 is MNHEY, CDR2 SMNVEV, per germline (reference sequence). With 7 bases clipped from V and 11 bases from J, the junction kept 20 bases outside the gene matches. The CDR3 has 16 residues.

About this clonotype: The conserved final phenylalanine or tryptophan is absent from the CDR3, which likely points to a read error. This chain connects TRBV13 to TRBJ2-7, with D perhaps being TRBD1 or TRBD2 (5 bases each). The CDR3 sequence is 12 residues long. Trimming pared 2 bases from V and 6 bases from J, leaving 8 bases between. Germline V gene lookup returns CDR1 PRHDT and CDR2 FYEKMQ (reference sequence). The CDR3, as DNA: TGTGCCAGCAGCTTATCAGGGACCGAGCAGTACCTC. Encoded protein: CASSLSGTEQYL.

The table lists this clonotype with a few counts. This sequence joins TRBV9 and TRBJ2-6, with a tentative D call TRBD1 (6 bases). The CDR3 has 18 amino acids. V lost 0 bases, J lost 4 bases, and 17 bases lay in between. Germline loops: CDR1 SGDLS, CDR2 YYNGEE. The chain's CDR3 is CASSVEAGAISGANVLTF. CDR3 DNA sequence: TGTGCCAGCAGCGTAGAGGCAGGGGCCATCTCGGGGGCCAACGTCCTGACTTTC.

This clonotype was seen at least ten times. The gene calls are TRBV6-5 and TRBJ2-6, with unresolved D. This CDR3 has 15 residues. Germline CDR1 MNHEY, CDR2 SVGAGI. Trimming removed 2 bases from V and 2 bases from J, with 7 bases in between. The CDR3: CASSYLIPGANVLTF. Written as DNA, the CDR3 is TGTGCCAGCAGTTACCTTATTCCTGGGGCCAACGTCCTGACTTTC.

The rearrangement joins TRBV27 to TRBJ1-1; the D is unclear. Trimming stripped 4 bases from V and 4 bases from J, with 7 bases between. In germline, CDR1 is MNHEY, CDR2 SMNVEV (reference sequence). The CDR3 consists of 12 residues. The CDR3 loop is CASSSMGTEAFF. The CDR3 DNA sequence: TGTGCCAGCAGTTCGATGGGCACTGAAGCTTTCTTT.

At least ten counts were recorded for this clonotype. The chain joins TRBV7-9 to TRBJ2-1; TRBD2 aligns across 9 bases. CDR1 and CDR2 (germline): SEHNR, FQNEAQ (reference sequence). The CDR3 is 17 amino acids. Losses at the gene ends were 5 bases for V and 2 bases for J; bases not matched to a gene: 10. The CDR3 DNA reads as TGTGCCAGCAGCCACCCGACTAGCGGTCCCCCCTACAATGAGCAGTTCTTC. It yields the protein CASSHPTSGPPYNEQFF.

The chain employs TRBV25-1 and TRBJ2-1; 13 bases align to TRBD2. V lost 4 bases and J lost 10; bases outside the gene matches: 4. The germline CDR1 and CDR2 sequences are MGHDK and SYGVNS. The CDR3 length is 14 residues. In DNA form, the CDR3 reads TGTGCCAGCAGTGGGGGGACTAGCGGGAACGAGCAGTTCTTC. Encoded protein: CASSGGTSGNEQFF.

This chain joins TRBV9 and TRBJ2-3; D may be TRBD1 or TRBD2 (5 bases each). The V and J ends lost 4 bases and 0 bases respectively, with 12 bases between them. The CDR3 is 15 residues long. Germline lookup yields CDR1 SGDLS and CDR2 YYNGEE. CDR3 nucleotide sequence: TGTGCCAGCAGCTTGTGGGGGAGTAGCACAGATACGCAGTATTTT. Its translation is CASSLWGSSTDTQYF.

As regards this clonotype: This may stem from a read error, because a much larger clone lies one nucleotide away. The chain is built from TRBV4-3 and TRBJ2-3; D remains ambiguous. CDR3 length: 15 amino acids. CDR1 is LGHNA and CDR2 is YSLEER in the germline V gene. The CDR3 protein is CASGQEHRPADTQYF. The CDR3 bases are TGCGCCAGCGGCCAAGAACATCGGCCGGCGGATACGCAGTATTTT.

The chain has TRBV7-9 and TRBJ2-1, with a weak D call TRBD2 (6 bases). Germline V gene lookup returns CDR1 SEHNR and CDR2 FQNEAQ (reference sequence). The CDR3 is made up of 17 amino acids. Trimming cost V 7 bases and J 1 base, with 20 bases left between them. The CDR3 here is CASNGSPGTPSYNEQFF. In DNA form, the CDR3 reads TGTGCCAGCAATGGGTCTCCCGGGACTCCTTCCTACAATGAGCAGTTCTTC.

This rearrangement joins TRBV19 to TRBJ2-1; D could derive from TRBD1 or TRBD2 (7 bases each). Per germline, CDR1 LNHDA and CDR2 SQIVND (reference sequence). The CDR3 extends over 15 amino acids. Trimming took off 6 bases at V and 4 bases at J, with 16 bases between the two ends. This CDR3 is CASSTAGQIYNEQFF. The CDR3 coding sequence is TGTGCCAGTAGCACAGCGGGACAGATATACAATGAGCAGTTCTTC.

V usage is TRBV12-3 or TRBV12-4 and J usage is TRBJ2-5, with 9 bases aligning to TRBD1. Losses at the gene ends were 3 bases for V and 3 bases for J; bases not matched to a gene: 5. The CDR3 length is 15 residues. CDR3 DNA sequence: TGTGCCAGCAGTTTCACCGACAGGGGGGAAGAGACCCAGTACTTC. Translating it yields CASSFTDRGEETQYF.

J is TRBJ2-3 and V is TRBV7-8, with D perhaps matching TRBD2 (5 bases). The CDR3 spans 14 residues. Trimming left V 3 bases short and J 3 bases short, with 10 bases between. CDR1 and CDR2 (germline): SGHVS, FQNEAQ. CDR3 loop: CASSFGRGTDTQYF. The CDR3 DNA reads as TGTGCCAGCAGCTTTGGTCGAGGGACAGATACGCAGTATTTT.

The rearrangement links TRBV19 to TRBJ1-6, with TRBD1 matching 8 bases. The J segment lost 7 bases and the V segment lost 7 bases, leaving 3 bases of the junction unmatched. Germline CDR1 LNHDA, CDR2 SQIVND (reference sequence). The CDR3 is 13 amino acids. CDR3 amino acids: CASNDRGNSPLHF. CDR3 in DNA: TGTGCCAGTAACGACAGGGGCAATTCACCCCTCCACTTT.

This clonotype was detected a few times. CDR3 in amino acids: CASSVEGGSTDTQYF. The CDR3 bases are TGTGCCAGCAGCGTAGAAGGGGGGAGCACAGATACGCAGTATTTT. The V call is TRBV9, the J call TRBJ2-3; D assignment may be TRBD1 or TRBD2 (6 bases each). The V end lost 0 bases, the J end lost 0 bases, and 8 bases lay between the germline ends. Germline CDR1 is SGDLS and CDR2 is YYNGEE. This CDR3 region has 15 residues.

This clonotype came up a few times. The CDR3 DNA sequence: TGCAGTGCTAGAGGACTAGAGAAATCCTACGAGCAGTACTTC. Translation: CSARGLEKSYEQYF. The V gene is TRBV20-1, the J gene TRBJ2-7, with a weak D call TRBD2 (6 bases). V lost 1 base, J lost 1 base, and 11 bases lay in between. CDR1 DFQATT and CDR2 SNEGSKA come from the germline V gene (reference sequence). The CDR3 runs to 14 residues.

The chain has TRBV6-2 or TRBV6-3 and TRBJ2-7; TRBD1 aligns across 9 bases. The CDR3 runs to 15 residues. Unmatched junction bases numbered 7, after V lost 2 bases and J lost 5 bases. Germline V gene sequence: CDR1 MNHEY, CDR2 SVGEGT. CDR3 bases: TGTGCCAGCAGTTACATGGGACAGGGTTCCAACGAGCAGTACTTC. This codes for CASSYMGQGSNEQYF.

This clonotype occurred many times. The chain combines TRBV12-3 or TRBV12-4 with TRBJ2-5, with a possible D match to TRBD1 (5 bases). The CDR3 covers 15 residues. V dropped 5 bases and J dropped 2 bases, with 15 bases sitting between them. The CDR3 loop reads CASSPPDTTQETQYF. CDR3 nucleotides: TGTGCCAGCAGTCCCCCGGACACGACTCAAGAGACCCAGTACTTC.

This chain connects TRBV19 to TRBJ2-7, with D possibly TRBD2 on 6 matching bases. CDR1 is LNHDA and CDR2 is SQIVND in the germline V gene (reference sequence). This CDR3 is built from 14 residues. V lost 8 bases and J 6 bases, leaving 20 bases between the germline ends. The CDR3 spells CASSRDSLIPEQYF. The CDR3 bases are TGTGCCAGTTCCCGGGACTCCTTAATACCCGAGCAGTACTTC.

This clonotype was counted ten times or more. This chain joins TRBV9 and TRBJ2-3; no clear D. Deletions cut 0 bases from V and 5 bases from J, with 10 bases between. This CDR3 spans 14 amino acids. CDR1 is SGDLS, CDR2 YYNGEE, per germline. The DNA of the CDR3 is TGTGCCAGCAGCGTAGTGGAGCTTGGAGATACGCAGTATTTT. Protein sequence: CASSVVELGDTQYF.

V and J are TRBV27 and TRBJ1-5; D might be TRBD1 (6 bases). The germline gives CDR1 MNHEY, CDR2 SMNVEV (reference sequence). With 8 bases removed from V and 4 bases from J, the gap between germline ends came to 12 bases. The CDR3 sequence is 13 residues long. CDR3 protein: CASRDRKNQPQHF. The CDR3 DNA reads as TGTGCCAGCCGAGACAGGAAGAATCAGCCCCAGCATTTT.

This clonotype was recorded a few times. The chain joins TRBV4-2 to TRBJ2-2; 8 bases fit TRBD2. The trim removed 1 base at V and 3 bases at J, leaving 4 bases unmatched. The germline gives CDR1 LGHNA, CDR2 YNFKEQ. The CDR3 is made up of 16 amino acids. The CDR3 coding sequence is TGTGCCAGCAGCCAAGCGCAGCGGGAGTACACCGGGGAGCTGTTTTTT. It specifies CASSQAQREYTGELFF.